This T cell receptor (beta chain) derives from a study of identical twins. General observations from the study: Sequences that were out-of-frame, alpha and twin-shared displayed an excess of low generation probability. Insertions ran lower in abundant cord blood beta clonotypes, though not in memory repertoires. Modelling approaches yielded underestimates of out-of-frame TCR alpha sharing between monozygotic twins.

The CDR3 length is 13 residues. V trimming: 4 bases; J trimming: 9 bases; junction bases outside the gene matches: 3. Germline CDR1 SGDLS, CDR2 YYNGEE. TCRdb passed the 5' RACE reads through MiXCR, listing each CDR3 protein once. Among some 710,000 distinct CDR3 sequences, 5.5% to 6.5% were seen once, and the ten largest hold 1.5% to 2%. Worth noting for this clonotype: The target antigen is unknown.

The source material was naive T cells sorted from blood. This chain links TRBV9 with TRBJ2-1, with 11 bases that match TRBD2. This sequence originates from a man younger than 35 in good health. CDR3 DNA sequence: TGTGCCAGCAGCACTAGCGGGAGCTTTGAGCAGTTCTTC. Translating gives CASSTSGSFEQFF.